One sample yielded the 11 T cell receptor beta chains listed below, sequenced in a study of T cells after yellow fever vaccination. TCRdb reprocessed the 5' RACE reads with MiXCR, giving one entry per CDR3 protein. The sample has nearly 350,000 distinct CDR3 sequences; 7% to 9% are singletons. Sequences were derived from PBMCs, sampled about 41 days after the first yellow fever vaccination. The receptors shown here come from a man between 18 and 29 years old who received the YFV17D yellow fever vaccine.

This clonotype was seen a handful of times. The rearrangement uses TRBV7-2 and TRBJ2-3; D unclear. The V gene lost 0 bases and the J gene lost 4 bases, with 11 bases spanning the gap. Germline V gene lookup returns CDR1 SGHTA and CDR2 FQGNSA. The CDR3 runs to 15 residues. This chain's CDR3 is CASSLALYKPDTQYF. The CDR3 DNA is TGTGCCAGCAGCTTAGCCCTCTACAAGCCAGATACGCAGTATTTT. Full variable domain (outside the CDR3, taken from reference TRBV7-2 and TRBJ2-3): GAGVSQSPSNKVTEKGKDVELRCDPISGHTALYWYRQSLGQGLEFLIYFQGNSAPDKSGLPSDRFSAERTGGSVSTLTIQRTQQEDSAVYLCASSLALYKPDTQYFGPGTRLTVL.

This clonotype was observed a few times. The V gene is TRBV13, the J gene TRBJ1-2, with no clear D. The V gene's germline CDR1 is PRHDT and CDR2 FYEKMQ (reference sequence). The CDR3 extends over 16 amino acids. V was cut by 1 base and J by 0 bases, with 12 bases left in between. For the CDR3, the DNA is TGTGCCAGCAGCTTAGCACAACTTACAACTAACTATGGCTACACCTTC. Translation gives CASSLAQLTTNYGYTF.

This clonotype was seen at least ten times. The CDR3 nucleotides are TGTGCCAGCAGCTTAATGGGACAGTTTAATGAAAAACTGTTTTTT. Amino acid sequence: CASSLMGQFNEKLFF. V gene TRBV7-8 combines with J gene TRBJ1-4; 7 bases match TRBD1. J was trimmed by 4 bases and V by 2 bases; bases with no gene match: 4. Germline CDR1 and CDR2: SGHVS and FQNEAQ. The CDR3 extends over 15 amino acids.

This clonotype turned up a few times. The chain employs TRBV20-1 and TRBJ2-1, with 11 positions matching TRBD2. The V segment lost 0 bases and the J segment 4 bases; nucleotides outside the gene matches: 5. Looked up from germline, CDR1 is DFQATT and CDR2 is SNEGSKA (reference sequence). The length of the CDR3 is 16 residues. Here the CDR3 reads CSARELAGGHYNEQFF. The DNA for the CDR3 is TGCAGTGCTAGAGAGCTAGCGGGGGGCCATTACAATGAGCAGTTCTTC.

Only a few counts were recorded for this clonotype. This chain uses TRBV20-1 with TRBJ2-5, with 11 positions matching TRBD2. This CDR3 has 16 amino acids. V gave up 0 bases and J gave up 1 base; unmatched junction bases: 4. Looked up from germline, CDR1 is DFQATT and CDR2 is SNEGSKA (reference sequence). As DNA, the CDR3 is TGCAGTGCTAGAGATAGGACTAGCGGGCCCCAAGAGACCCAGTACTTC. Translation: CSARDRTSGPQETQYF.

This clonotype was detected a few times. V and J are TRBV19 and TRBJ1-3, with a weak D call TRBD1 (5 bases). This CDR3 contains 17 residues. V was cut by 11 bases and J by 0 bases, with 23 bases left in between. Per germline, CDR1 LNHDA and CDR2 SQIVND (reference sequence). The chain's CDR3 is CASAPGRMKFSGNTIYF. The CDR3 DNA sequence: TGTGCCTCCGCCCCGGGACGGATGAAATTCTCTGGAAACACCATATATTTT.

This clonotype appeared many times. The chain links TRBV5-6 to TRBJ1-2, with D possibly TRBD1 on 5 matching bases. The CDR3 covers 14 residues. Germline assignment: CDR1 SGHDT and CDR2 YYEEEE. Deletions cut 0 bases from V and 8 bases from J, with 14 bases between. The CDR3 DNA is TGTGCCAGCAGCTTGGTTTGGCAGGGTGAAGGCTACACCTTC. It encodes CASSLVWQGEGYTF.

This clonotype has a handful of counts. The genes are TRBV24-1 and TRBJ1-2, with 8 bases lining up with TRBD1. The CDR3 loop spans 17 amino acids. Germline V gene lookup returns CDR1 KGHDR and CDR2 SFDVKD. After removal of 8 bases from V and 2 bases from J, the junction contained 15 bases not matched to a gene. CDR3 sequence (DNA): TGTGCCACCAAGGACAGGGCTTTAGATCGCCGGAACTATGGCTACACCTTC. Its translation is CATKDRALDRRNYGYTF.

The CDR3: CASSLRDLVNGELFF. DNA for the CDR3: TGTGCCAGCAGCTTAAGGGACCTGGTTAACGGGGAGCTGTTTTTT. The chain links TRBV7-2 to TRBJ2-2; D is tentatively TRBD1 or TRBD2 (5 bases each). From germline, CDR1 is SGHTA and CDR2 FQGNSA. Trimming left V 2 bases short and J 7 bases short, with 14 bases between. The CDR3 sequence is 15 residues long.

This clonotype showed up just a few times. The CDR3 DNA sequence: TGTGCCAGCAGCTCGCTCCGGGATTCACCCCTCCACTTT. Protein: CASSSLRDSPLHF. V is TRBV7-9 and J is TRBJ1-6, with unresolved D. The CDR3 extends over 13 amino acids. Germline loops: CDR1 SEHNR, CDR2 FQNEAQ (reference sequence). V was pared by 4 bases and J by 8 bases, with 9 bases between.

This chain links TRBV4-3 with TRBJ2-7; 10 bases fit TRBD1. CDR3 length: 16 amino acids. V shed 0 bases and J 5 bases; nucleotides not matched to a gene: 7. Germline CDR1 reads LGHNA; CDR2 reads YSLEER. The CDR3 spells CASSQDGFGQGDEQYF. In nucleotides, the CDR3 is TGCGCCAGCAGCCAAGATGGTTTCGGACAGGGGGACGAGCAGTACTTC.